The 9 T cell receptor beta chains presented below share a single source sample, sequenced in a study of blood T cells in healthy people across ages. Then a second PCR, running about 6 to 11 cycles, was carried out with a sample-barcoded 5' primer and a J-beta primer mix. TCRdb ran MiXCR on the 5' RACE reads and lists one entry per CDR3 protein. The sample lists 700,000 to 850,000 distinct CDR3 sequences, around half occurring once. The sample taken for sequencing was blood. The receptors originated from a man aged 80 or over in good health.

This clonotype was counted only a few times. CDR3 DNA sequence: TGCGCCAGCAGCTCGGGGGGGCTTCCCGGCGGGACCCAGTACTTC. It codes for CASSSGGLPGGTQYF. The chain is built from TRBV5-1 and TRBJ2-5; 8 bases are a match to TRBD2. This CDR3 has 15 residues. V shed 3 bases, J shed 7 bases, and the junction held 11 bases outside the gene matches. Germline V CDR1 and CDR2: SGHRS, YFSETQ.

The chain combines TRBV6-1 with TRBJ1-5, with D perhaps TRBD1 (6 bases). The ends were cut back, 5 bases at V and 6 bases at J, with 11 bases in the middle. Germline CDR1 MNHNS, CDR2 SASEGT. CDR3 length: 13 residues. CDR3 in amino acids: CASSLTGSQPQHF. The DNA of the CDR3 is TGTGCCAGCAGTTTAACAGGGAGTCAGCCCCAGCATTTT.

The rearrangement joins TRBV5-1 to TRBJ2-5; TRBD2 matches 9 bases. V gave up 0 bases and J gave up 2 bases; unmatched junction bases: 5. The CDR3 contains 16 residues. Germline assignment: CDR1 SGHRS and CDR2 YFSETQ. CDR3 DNA: TGCGCCAGCAGCTTGGCCGAGGCGGGAGGGCAAGAGACCCAGTACTTC. Amino acid sequence: CASSLAEAGGQETQYF.

This clonotype was seen a handful of times. The chain carries TRBV6-1 and TRBJ2-5, with no clear D. The CDR3 loop spans 15 amino acids. CDR1 is MNHNS, CDR2 SASEGT, per germline. V shed 3 bases and J shed 5 bases, with 16 bases lying between them. The CDR3 nucleotides are TGTGCCAGCAGTGATGGGAACGTGCTAGATGAGACCCAGTACTTC. Translating it yields CASSDGNVLDETQYF.

V is TRBV7-2 and J is TRBJ2-1; D possibly uses TRBD1 or TRBD2 (5 bases each). The CDR3 has 13 amino acids. V lost 1 base to trimming and J lost 12 bases, with 13 bases between them. In germline, CDR1 is SGHTA, CDR2 FQGNSA. CDR3 bases: TGTGCCAGCAGCTTAGATGGGAGTGGGGGGCAGTTCTTC. This sequence encodes CASSLDGSGGQFF.

The chain joins TRBV19 to TRBJ2-6; possibly TRBD1 for D (5 bases). The V and J ends lost 1 base and 2 bases respectively, with 6 bases between them. The CDR3 contains 15 residues. Per the germline V gene, CDR1 is LNHDA and CDR2 is SQIVND (reference sequence). The CDR3 loop reads CASSIGGAGANVLTF. The CDR3 DNA follows: TGTGCCAGTAGTATAGGGGGCGCTGGGGCCAACGTCCTGACTTTC.

V usage is TRBV7-2 and J usage is TRBJ2-7, with 8 bases matching TRBD2. The DNA end favors TRBJ2-5, so the J call may be wrong. The CDR3 runs 15 residues. The germline gives CDR1 SGHTA, CDR2 FQGNSA. The CDR3 bases are TGTGCCAGCAGCTGGGCGGGAGGATGGGCAGAGACCCAGTACTTC. It translates to CASSWAGGWAETQYF.

This rearrangement joins TRBV9 to TRBJ1-3; D is possibly TRBD1 (5 bases). The V end lost 10 bases, the J end lost 2 bases, and 7 bases lay between the germline ends. There are 11 residues in the CDR3. Germline CDR1 is SGDLS and CDR2 is YYNGEE. DNA for the CDR3: TGTGCCGGGGGGACTGGAAACACCATATATTTT. Its protein product is CAGGTGNTIYF. The full variable domain, with the rest looked up from reference TRBV9 and TRBJ1-3, is DSGVTQTPKHLITATGQRVTLRCSPRSGDLSVYWYQQSLDQGLQFLIQYYNGEERAKGNILERFSAQQFPDLHSELNLSSLELGDSALYFCAGGTGNTIYFGEGSWLTVV.

J is TRBJ2-7 and V is TRBV6-1; D perhaps matches TRBD2 (5 bases). Germline V lookup: CDR1 MNHNS, CDR2 SASEGT. This CDR3 contains 12 residues. With 7 bases removed from V and 4 bases from J, the gap between germline ends came to 11 bases. The CDR3 protein is CASTEGGYEQYF. The CDR3 nucleotides are TGTGCCAGCACCGAGGGTGGGTACGAGCAGTACTTC.